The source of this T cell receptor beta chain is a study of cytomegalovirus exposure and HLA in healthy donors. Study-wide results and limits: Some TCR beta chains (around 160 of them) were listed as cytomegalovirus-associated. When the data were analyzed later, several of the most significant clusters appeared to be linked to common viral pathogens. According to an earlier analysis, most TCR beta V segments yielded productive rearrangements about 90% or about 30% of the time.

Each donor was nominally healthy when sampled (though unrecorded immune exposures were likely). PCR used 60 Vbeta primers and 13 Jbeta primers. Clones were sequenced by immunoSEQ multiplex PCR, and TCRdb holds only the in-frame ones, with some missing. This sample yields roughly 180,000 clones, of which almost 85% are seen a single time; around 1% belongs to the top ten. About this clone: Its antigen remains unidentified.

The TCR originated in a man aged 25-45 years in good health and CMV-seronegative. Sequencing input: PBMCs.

CDR3 nucleotide sequence: TGTGCCAGCAGCTTAGGTCCCGGGACAGGGGACCACGAGCAGTACTTC. It codes for CASSLGPGTGDHEQYF. The chain uses TRBV13 and TRBJ2-7, with TRBD1 matching 10 bases. The CDR3 contains 16 residues. The V gene's germline CDR1 is PRHDT and CDR2 FYEKMQ (reference sequence). Germline trimming cut 0 bases from V and 5 bases from J; bases unmatched to any gene: 7.